These T cell receptor beta chains were read from a single sample in a study of cytomegalovirus exposure and HLA in healthy donors. Generated by immunoSEQ multiplex PCR, the TCRdb table keeps only in-frame clones and is missing some. The repertoire holds 150,000 to 180,000 clones, with less than 80% as singletons. Source material: PBMCs. The receptors here all came from a man aged 25-45 years in good health and CMV-seronegative. The CDR3 runs from the conserved cysteine through the conserved F or W. Each record gives: clone size, V gene, D gene, J gene, CDR3 DNA, CDR3 protein. A D gene is named only where the DNA matches it firmly. Some rows have no size entry. The others give once, few or many, or a class for an expanded clone.

once	TRBV30	-	TRBJ1-3	TGTACCCTCAGGGACACCTCCTCTGGAAACACCATATATTTT	CTLRDTSSGNTIYF
few	TRBV7-2	-	TRBJ1-6	TGTGCCAGCAGCTTATGGACAGCGGTAGATTCACCCCTCCACTTT	CASSLWTAVDSPLHF
-	TRBV6-1	-	TRBJ1-5	TGTGCCAGCAGCGGAACAGACCCGCAGGGGCCCCAGCATTTT	CASSGTDPQGPQHF
-	TRBV6-5	TRBD1	TRBJ1-6	TGTGCCAGCAGGCCACAGGGGGCCGGTAATTCACCCCTCCACTTT	CASRPQGAGNSPLHF
few	TRBV28	-	TRBJ2-7	TGTGCCAGCACTCTAGGGAAGGGGTCTTACGAGCAGTACTTC	CASTLGKGSYEQYF
-	TRBV9	TRBD1	TRBJ1-1	TGTGCCAGCAGCGCCAAACCGACAGGGCCGAACACTGAAGCTTTCTTT	CASSAKPTGPNTEAFF
few	TRBV27	TRBD2	TRBJ2-2	TGTGCCAGCAGCAGCGGGACTAGCGGGGGCACCGGGGAGCTGTTTTTT	CASSSGTSGGTGELFF
-	TRBV2	-	TRBJ1-1	TGTGCCAGCAGTGGCTCAACAGGGCCGAACACTGAAGCTTTCTTT	CASSGSTGPNTEAFF
-	TRBV28	-	TRBJ2-7	TGTGCCAGCACAGGGTTCGACGAGCAGTACTTC	CASTGFDEQYF
-	TRBV4-2	-	TRBJ2-5	TGTGCCAGCAGCCAAGAATCTATGCGGGACAGAGAGACCCAGTACTTC	CASSQESMRDRETQYF
-	TRBV5-4	-	TRBJ1-6	TGTGCCACTTACCTAATTGGGAGTAATTCACCCCTCCACTTT	CATYLIGSNSPLHF
-	TRBV4-2	TRBD2	TRBJ2-5	TGTGCCAGCAGCCAAGGTCGAGCGGGGAGACAAGAGACCCAGTACTTC	CASSQGRAGRQETQYF
few	TRBV19	-	TRBJ2-7	TGTGCCAGTAGTAGGTCAGACTCGAACTACTACGAGCAGTACTTC	CASSRSDSNYYEQYF
-	TRBV29-1	TRBD1	TRBJ1-2	TGCAGCGTTGAGTCACAGGGGGCTTTCGCTGGCTACACCTTC	CSVESQGAFAGYTF
-	TRBV29-1	TRBD2	TRBJ2-1	TGCAGCGTTGATGGACAGCTGGAGCGGGGGAGCTCCTACAATGAGCAGTTCTTC	CSVDGQLERGSSYNEQFF